The 32 T cell receptor beta chains given below trace back to one sample, sequenced in a study of metastatic and nonmetastatic thyroid tumors. TCRdb re-analyzed the PCR reads through MiXCR. This sample carries about 92,000 clones, 15% of them seen once, and the ten largest clones take 3% to 4.5%. Thyroid surgery took place with no prior treatment in any patient. The specimen sequenced was blood. These receptors originate from a female donor with papillary thyroid cancer or a benign thyroid nodule (not recorded which). Some clones in this sample may be carry-over from other donors' samples.

This clone was observed at least ten times. The chain carries TRBV24-1 and TRBJ1-1, with D possibly matching TRBD1 (5 bases). The CDR3 runs 13 residues. V dropped 8 bases and J dropped 8 bases, with 17 bases sitting between them. Germline lookup yields CDR1 KGHDR and CDR2 SFDVKD. This CDR3 reads CATTDPDRGEAFF. In DNA, the CDR3 is TGTGCCACCACTGACCCCGACAGAGGCGAAGCTTTCTTT.

At least ten counts were recorded for this clone. The CDR3 coding sequence is TGTGCCAGCAGGTTTACAGGTAATGAGCAGTTCTTC. Residues: CASRFTGNEQFF. This chain uses TRBV7-9 with TRBJ2-1; D is possibly TRBD1 (5 bases). V dropped 6 bases and J dropped 7 bases, with 10 bases sitting between them. CDR1 and CDR2 (germline): SEHNR, FQNEAQ (reference sequence). The CDR3 is 12 residues long.

This clone was found many times. This sample also contains other DNA sequences that code for the same CDR3. The chain has TRBV7-6 and TRBJ2-5; 8 bases match TRBD2. Unmatched junction bases numbered 3, after V lost 0 bases and J lost 3 bases. This CDR3 has 15 residues. Germline V lookup: CDR1 SGHVS, CDR2 FNYEAQ. CDR3 sequence: CASSLASGGKETQYF. CDR3 DNA sequence: TGTGCCAGCAGCTTAGCGTCGGGGGGGAAAGAGACCCAGTACTTC.

Comments on this clone: An end of the junction differs from the germline gene, which may be a read error. V is TRBV20-1 and J is TRBJ2-2; TRBD2 matches at 8 bases. The CDR3 loop spans 14 amino acids. Per germline, CDR1 DFQATT and CDR2 SNEGSKA (reference sequence). CDR3 nucleotides: TGCAGTGCTATCGGGACTAGATTAACCGTGGAGCTGTTTTTT. Translation: CSAIGTRLTVELFF.

The sample holds a few counts of this clone. A much larger clone differs by one base, so this may be a read error. This chain uses TRBV12-3 or TRBV12-4 with TRBJ1-1; the match to TRBD1 covers 8 bases. The CDR3 is 12 amino acids. The CDR3 protein is CAGSSPGQEAFF. DNA for the CDR3: TGTGCCGGCAGTTCCCCGGGACAGGAGGCTTTCTTT.

About this clone: Lacking the conserved final phenylalanine or tryptophan, this CDR3 likely reflects a read error. The chain joins TRBV7-3 to TRBJ1-6, with D possibly TRBD1 on 5 matching bases. This CDR3 is 16 amino acids long. Trimming shortened V by 5 bases and J by 13 bases, and 24 bases separated the two germline ends. Per the germline V gene, CDR1 is SGHTA and CDR2 is FQGTGA. For the CDR3, the DNA is TGTGCCAGCAGCCCCCCCCGTACAGGAGGGGCCCCCCCCCTCCACTCT. The encoded protein is CASSPPRTGGAPPLHS.

A remark on this clone: This clone may be a read error of a much larger clone one base away. This chain joins TRBV7-8 and TRBJ2-2, with a tentative D call TRBD1 (7 bases). The CDR3 has 16 amino acids. CDR1 is SGHVS and CDR2 is FQNEAQ in the germline V gene. The CDR3 loop reads CASKLQGGVEAGEMFF. DNA for the CDR3: TGTGCCAGCAAGCTTCAGGGGGGTGTGGAGGCCGGGGAGATGTTTTTT. Full variable domain (rest looked up from reference TRBV7-8 and TRBJ2-2): GAGVSQSPRYKVAKRGQDVALRCDPISGHVSLFWYQQALGQGPEFLTYFQNEAQLDKSGLPSDRFFAERPEGSVSTLKIQRTQQEDSAVYLCASKLQGGVEAGEMFFGEGSRLTVL.

Ten or more counts support this clone. The chain combines TRBV6-6 with TRBJ1-2; TRBD1 is a possible D gene (5 bases). Germline V CDR1 and CDR2: MNHNY, SVGAGI (reference sequence). This CDR3 region has 16 residues. The ends were cut back, 2 bases at V and 5 bases at J, with 18 bases in the middle. CDR3 protein: CASSYQPAGTSYGYTF. CDR3 nucleotide sequence: TGTGCCAGCAGTTACCAGCCCGCGGGGACCTCATATGGCTACACCTTC.

This clone came up many times. The chain couples TRBV6-1 to TRBJ1-5, with D maybe TRBD1 (5 bases). Germline V lookup: CDR1 MNHNS, CDR2 SASEGT. CDR3 size: 16 residues. The V and J ends lost 1 base and 3 bases respectively, with 13 bases between them. The CDR3 sequence: CASSEVVGAVNQPQHF. The CDR3, as DNA: TGTGCCAGCAGTGAAGTCGTAGGGGCGGTCAATCAGCCCCAGCATTTT.

This clone has ten or more counts. The chain joins TRBV27 to TRBJ2-5, with D maybe TRBD2 (7 bases). This CDR3 contains 14 residues. V lost 3 bases, J lost 4 bases, and 12 bases lay in between. The germline CDR1 and CDR2 sequences are MNHEY and SMNVEV (reference sequence). Written as DNA, the CDR3 is TGTGCCAGCAGTTTCTGGGGGGGCGGAGAGACCCAGTACTTC. This gives the protein CASSFWGGGETQYF.

This clone was recorded many times. This chain connects TRBV6-5 to TRBJ2-3, with 13 bases aligning to TRBD2. V lost 6 bases to trimming and J lost 1 base; unmatched junction nucleotides: 10. Germline CDR1 reads MNHEY; CDR2 reads SVGAGI. The CDR3 has 18 residues. The CDR3 nucleotides are TGTGCCAGCAGACGGAGTACTAGCGGGGGGGTGGGCACAGATACGCAGTATTTT. It specifies CASRRSTSGGVGTDTQYF.

In the case of this clone: This clone may be a read error of a much larger clone one base away. Other nucleotide sequences from this sample produce the same CDR3. The V and J genes are TRBV9 and TRBJ2-1, with a tentative D call TRBD2 (6 bases). The ends were cut back, 4 bases at V and 6 bases at J, with 17 bases in the middle. Germline V lookup: CDR1 SGDLS, CDR2 YYNGEE. The CDR3 runs 15 residues. The CDR3 DNA sequence: TGTGCCAGCAGCATTAGCGGTTCGGCGGGCAATGAGCAGTTCTTC. It translates to CASSISGSAGNEQFF. Together with reference TRBV9 and TRBJ2-1, the CDR3 gives the full variable domain: DSGVTQTPKHLITATGQRVTLRCSPRSGDLSVYWYQQSLDQGLQFLIQYYNGEERAKGNILERFSAQQFPDLHSELNLSSLELGDSALYFCASSISGSAGNEQFFGPGTRLTVL.

Only a few counts were recorded for this clone. A much larger clone sits a single nucleotide away, making a read error possible. The V and J genes are TRBV28 and TRBJ1-5; tentatively, D is TRBD1 (5 bases). Germline values: CDR1 MDHEN, CDR2 SYDVKM. The CDR3 loop spans 14 amino acids. Trimming left V 11 bases short and J 4 bases short, with 18 bases between. The CDR3, as DNA: TGTGCCGGCTCGACAGCTAATAGAAATCAGCCCCAGCATTTT. This gives the protein CAGSTANRNQPQHF.

This clone came up a few times. This chain links TRBV28 with TRBJ2-4; a possible D gene is TRBD1 (6 bases). CDR1 and CDR2 from the germline V gene are MDHEN and SYDVKM. This CDR3 region has 15 residues. The V and J ends lost 6 bases and 8 bases respectively, with 20 bases between them. CDR3 DNA: TGTGCCAGCAGCTACTTTGGGGGCGTTTCGTACATTCAGTACTTC. Translation gives CASSYFGGVSYIQYF.

This chain connects TRBV29-1 to TRBJ2-1, with 15 nucleotides matching TRBD2. CDR3 size: 16 residues. Germline CDR1 and CDR2: SQVTM and ANQGSEA. V was pared by 0 bases and J by 6 bases, with 3 bases of the junction left unmatched. In DNA form, the CDR3 reads TGCAGCGTTGAAGAATGGACTAGCGGGGGGGCCAATGAGCAGTTCTTC. Translating gives CSVEEWTSGGANEQFF.

This clone was seen ten or more times. The chain joins TRBV18 to TRBJ2-7; 8 nucleotides align to TRBD2. The V segment lost 2 bases and the J segment 2 bases; nucleotides outside the gene matches: 2. There are 14 residues in the CDR3. Germline V lookup: CDR1 KGHSH, CDR2 LQKENI. In DNA, the CDR3 is TGTGCCAGCTCACCAGGCGGGGGGCCCTACGAGCAGTACTTC. Translated: CASSPGGGPYEQYF. Supplemented by reference TRBV18 and TRBJ2-7, the full variable domain reads NAGVMQNPRHLVRRRGQEARLRCSPMKGHSHVYWYRQLPEEGLKFMVYLQKENIIDESGMPKERFSAEFPKEGPSILRIQQVVRGDSAAYFCASSPGGGPYEQYFGPGTRLTVT.

Many counts were recorded for this clone. The chain employs TRBV28 and TRBJ1-3; the D is unclear. The CDR3 is 15 residues long. Germline V lookup: CDR1 MDHEN, CDR2 SYDVKM. Trimming pared 2 bases from V and 0 bases from J, leaving 8 bases between. CDR3 sequence: CASSLRPVSGNTIYF. The CDR3 DNA sequence: TGTGCCAGCAGTTTAAGACCGGTCTCTGGAAACACCATATATTTT.

This clone was seen repeatedly, ten times or more. An end of the junction differs from the germline gene, which may be a read error. In the same sample, other DNA sequences code for this CDR3. The rearrangement uses TRBV7-9 and TRBJ2-2; D not resolved. The CDR3 runs 14 residues. The V gene's germline CDR1 is SEHNR and CDR2 FQNEAQ (reference sequence). The CDR3 spells CASSKPPKTGELFF. CDR3 in DNA: TGTGCCAGCAGCAAACCCCCGAAGACCGGGGAGCTGTTTTTT.

This clone was picked up many times. The CDR3 DNA is TGTGCCAGCAGCCACCGTGTAGCGGGGGGGCGGGCCGAGCAGTACTTC. Protein: CASSHRVAGGRAEQYF. The rearrangement joins TRBV27 to TRBJ2-7, with TRBD2 matching 11 bases. The V segment lost 6 bases and the J segment 6 bases; nucleotides outside the gene matches: 13. Germline CDR1 reads MNHEY; CDR2 reads SMNVEV (reference sequence). This CDR3 comprises 16 residues.

This clone was recorded many times. The chain is built from TRBV20-1 and TRBJ2-5; D is uncertain. The CDR3 spans 12 residues. V lost 3 bases, J lost 5 bases, and 10 bases lay in between. CDR1 DFQATT and CDR2 SNEGSKA come from the germline V gene (reference sequence). The CDR3 sequence is CSASGRVETQYF. CDR3 nucleotides: TGCAGTGCTAGTGGCCGGGTGGAGACCCAGTACTTC.

At least ten counts were recorded for this clone. CDR3 DNA: TGTGCCAGTAGCAGAGACCGACAGAATGAAAAACTGTTTTTT. Residues: CASSRDRQNEKLFF. The chain couples TRBV19 to TRBJ1-4; tentative D call: TRBD1 (5 bases). Trimming shortened V by 6 bases and J by 5 bases, and 13 bases separated the two germline ends. Germline values: CDR1 LNHDA, CDR2 SQIVND (reference sequence). CDR3 length: 14 amino acids.

This clone was counted ten times or more. Compared with germline, one end of the junction differs, possibly owing to a read error. The chain combines TRBV7-7 with TRBJ2-3, with TRBD2 matching over 10 bases. The CDR3 extends over 17 amino acids. Germline V gene lookup returns CDR1 SSHAT and CDR2 FNYEAQ (reference sequence). The CDR3 region is CASSLGASGGPTDTQYF. The CDR3, as DNA: TGTGCTAGCAGCTTGGGGGCTAGCGGGGGCCCCACAGATACGCAGTATTTT.

The table lists this clone with many counts. The chain recombines TRBV19 with TRBJ2-3; D not resolved. Per the germline V gene, CDR1 is LNHDA and CDR2 is SQIVND (reference sequence). Between the trimmed V and J ends, which lost 4 bases and 6 bases, there was a span of 11 bases. CDR3 size: 13 residues. The CDR3 sequence: CASSNGIGDTQYF. CDR3 DNA sequence: TGTGCCAGTAGTAACGGAATTGGGGATACGCAGTATTTT.

This rearrangement joins TRBV28 to TRBJ1-5; D may be TRBD1 (5 bases). The V and J ends lost 7 bases and 11 bases respectively, with 18 bases between them. Germline CDR1 reads MDHEN; CDR2 reads SYDVKM. The CDR3 extends over 13 amino acids. The CDR3 DNA follows: TGTGCCAGCACCCCCGGGACCGTCCTGTCCCAGCATTTT. Its protein is CASTPGTVLSQHF.

This clone was seen repeatedly, ten times or more. Other DNA sequences in the sample encode the same CDR3. This rearrangement joins TRBV20-1 to TRBJ2-3; D ambiguous. The germline gives CDR1 DFQATT, CDR2 SNEGSKA (reference sequence). This CDR3 has 15 amino acids. Deletions cut 0 bases from V and 6 bases from J, with 16 bases between. CDR3 amino acids: CSARDTNPGGDTQYF. The CDR3, as DNA: TGCAGTGCTAGAGACACAAACCCGGGTGGGGATACGCAGTATTTT.

The chain uses TRBV13 and TRBJ2-1, with TRBD1 matching 8 bases. The CDR3 has 13 residues. V dropped 5 bases and J dropped 7; count of bases not matched to a gene: 4. The germline V gene encodes CDR1 PRHDT and CDR2 FYEKMQ (reference sequence). CDR3 sequence reads: CASSPGTGNEQFF. The CDR3 nucleotides are TGTGCCAGCAGCCCGGGGACAGGTAATGAGCAGTTCTTC.

This clone was seen many times. The rearrangement links TRBV6-5 to TRBJ2-2, with 13 bases identical to TRBD2. Losses at the gene ends were 0 bases for V and 1 base for J; bases not matched to a gene: 5. The CDR3 covers 19 residues. Germline CDR1 MNHEY, CDR2 SVGAGI. The CDR3 DNA sequence: TGTGCCAGCAGTTACTCCGGGACTAGCGGGGTTCTGAACACCGGGGAGCTGTTTTTT. It translates to CASSYSGTSGVLNTGELFF.

With regard to this clone: This may stem from a read error, because a much larger clone lies one nucleotide away. The genes are TRBV19 and TRBJ2-3; D is undetermined. Germline V gives CDR1 LNHDA, CDR2 SQIVND (reference sequence). Trimming shortened V by 1 base and J by 4 bases, and 9 bases separated the two germline ends. The CDR3 extends over 14 amino acids. Here the CDR3 reads CASSIASSADTQYF. Here the CDR3 DNA reads TGTGCCAGTAGTATAGCGAGCAGCGCAGATACGCAGTATTTT.

This clone was seen at least ten times. The chain employs TRBV28 and TRBJ1-3, with TRBD1 as a possible D gene (5 bases). The CDR3 is made up of 13 amino acids. V lost 7 bases, J lost 6 bases, and 13 bases lay in between. Germline CDR1 reads MDHEN; CDR2 reads SYDVKM. CDR3 residues: CASTPWGENTIYF. In DNA form, the CDR3 reads TGTGCCAGCACCCCCTGGGGGGAAAACACCATATATTTT.

This clone was observed many times. V gene TRBV12-3 or TRBV12-4 combines with J gene TRBJ1-3, with D unresolved. This CDR3 is built from 15 residues. V lost 5 bases and J lost 2, with 13 bases in between. The CDR3 DNA follows: TGTGCCAGCAGTCCCCCCGGTGCCCCTGGAAACACCATATATTTT. Residues: CASSPPGAPGNTIYF.

Details on this clone: Germline and junction disagree at one end, which may indicate a read error. The chain has TRBV6-2 or TRBV6-3 and TRBJ2-2, with TRBD2 matching 13 bases. Germline CDR1 MNHEY, CDR2 SVGEGT. The CDR3 loop spans 19 amino acids. The chain's CDR3 is CASIYSGTSGVLNTGELFF. The CDR3 DNA is TGTGCCAGCATTTACTCCGGGACTAGCGGGGTTCTGAACACCGGTGAGCTGTTTTTT.

V is TRBV9 and J is TRBJ1-6, with unresolved D. The CDR3 runs 16 residues. Germline loops: CDR1 SGDLS, CDR2 YYNGEE. Trimming took 4 bases from V and 9 from J, leaving 20 bases between them. The CDR3 here is CASSPSFVRGISPLHF. CDR3 bases: TGTGCCAGCAGCCCCTCCTTTGTGAGAGGTATTTCACCCCTCCACTTT.